Sequencing of this T cell receptor (beta chain) was carried out in a study of PD-L1 blockade in urothelial cancer. This sample's time point: peripheral blood 6 weeks after treatment start. Trimming at V came to 3 bases and at J to 6 bases, leaving 13 bases not matched to a gene. In germline, CDR1 is SNHLY, CDR2 FYNNEI. The CDR3 spans 17 residues. Libraries were prepared by immunoSEQ multiplex PCR; TCRdb keeps only in-frame clonotypes and omits some of them. This sample has about 36,000 clones, with roughly 80% found just once. This receptor was taken from a middle-aged man with urothelial cancer. The gene calls are TRBV2 and TRBJ2-1; the match to TRBD2 covers 8 bases. The source material was PBMCs, sampled around atezolizumab (anti-PD-L1) treatment. The DNA of the CDR3 is TGTGCCAGCAGTGAGCCGGCGGGGACTAGAGGCCTCAATGAGCAGTTCTTC. It is translated as CASSEPAGTRGLNEQFF.